Reported below is one T cell receptor beta chain. The sample is drawn from a study of T cell changes during pregnancy in multiple sclerosis. Using immunoSEQ multiplex PCR, the repertoire was profiled, and TCRdb retains in-frame clones only, with some absent. This repertoire shows over 65,000 clones, approximately 93% found once; its top ten account for more than 2%. The specimen was peripheral blood, collected in the first trimester of pregnancy. This TCR derives from a female donor with multiple sclerosis, enrolled in a pregnancy study.

The CDR3 bases are TGCGCCAGCAGCTTGGGAGAAAGCACAGATACGCAGTATTTT. Its translation: CASSLGESTDTQYF. This chain links TRBV5-1 with TRBJ2-3; D not certain. This CDR3 contains 14 residues. Trimming shortened V by 0 bases and J by 0 bases, and 5 bases separated the two germline ends. Germline V CDR1 and CDR2: SGHRS, YFSETQ.